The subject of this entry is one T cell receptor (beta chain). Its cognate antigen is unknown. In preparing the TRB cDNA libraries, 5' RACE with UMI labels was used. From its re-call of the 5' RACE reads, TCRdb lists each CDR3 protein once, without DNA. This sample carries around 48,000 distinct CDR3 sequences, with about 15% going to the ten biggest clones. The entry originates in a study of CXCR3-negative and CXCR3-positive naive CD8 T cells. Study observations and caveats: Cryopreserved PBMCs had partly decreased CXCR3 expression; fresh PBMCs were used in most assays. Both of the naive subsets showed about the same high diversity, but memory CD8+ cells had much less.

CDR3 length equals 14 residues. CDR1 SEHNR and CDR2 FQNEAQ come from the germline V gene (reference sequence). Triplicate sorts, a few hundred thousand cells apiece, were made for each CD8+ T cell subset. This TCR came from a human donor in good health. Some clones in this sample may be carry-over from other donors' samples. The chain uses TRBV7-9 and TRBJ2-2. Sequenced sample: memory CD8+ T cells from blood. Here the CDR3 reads CASSLTENTGELFF.